The 30 T cell receptor beta chains reported below all come from one sample, sequenced in a study of identical twins. Using its own MiXCR run on the 5' RACE reads, TCRdb lists one record per CDR3 protein. The sample contains 500,000 or so distinct CDR3 sequences, 22% of which appear only once. The same data also went into a second study, on T cells expressing NK-cell markers.

Source material: CD4+ T cells sorted from blood. These TCRs come from a woman aged 18-29 years in good health.

The J gene is TRBJ2-5, the V gene TRBV18, with D maybe TRBD2 (6 bases). The CDR3 runs 15 residues. V gave up 3 bases and J gave up 5 bases, with 16 bases separating them. Germline V CDR1 and CDR2: KGHSH, LQKENI. CDR3 DNA: TGTGCCAGCTCACCGTCGCGGGGTCCGTGGGAGACCCAGTACTTC. This sequence encodes CASSPSRGPWETQYF.

This clonotype was detected a few times. The V call is TRBV5-1, the J call TRBJ1-2; D not resolved. V dropped 2 bases and J dropped 4 bases, with 15 bases sitting between them. The CDR3 has 15 residues. Germline values: CDR1 SGHRS, CDR2 YFSETQ. The CDR3 protein is CASSLGVPLLYGYTF. CDR3 nucleotides: TGCGCCAGCAGCTTAGGAGTGCCCTTACTCTATGGCTACACCTTC.

This rearrangement joins TRBV10-3 to TRBJ2-2; 10 bases are a match to TRBD2. This CDR3 spans 15 amino acids. Germline lookup yields CDR1 ENHRY and CDR2 SYGVKD. V lost 10 bases, J lost 0 bases, and 5 bases stayed unmatched. CDR3 in DNA: TGTGCCACCTTTAGCGGGGGGACGAACACCGGGGAGCTGTTTTTT. Protein product: CATFSGGTNTGELFF.

This clonotype appeared a few times. The junction and the germline gene differ at one end; a read error may be behind it. The chain is built from TRBV7-7 and TRBJ2-3, with D perhaps TRBD1 or TRBD2 (5 bases each). The CDR3 loop spans 16 amino acids. Germline CDR1 reads SSHAT; CDR2 reads FNYEAQ (reference sequence). CDR3 nucleotide sequence: TGTGCTAGCAGCTTAGCTTCCGGGGCGGGTGCAGATACGCAGTATTTT. It translates to CASSLASGAGADTQYF.

The chain recombines TRBV20-1 with TRBJ2-1; weak D call: TRBD2 (6 bases). The CDR3 length is 13 residues. Germline lookup yields CDR1 DFQATT and CDR2 SNEGSKA (reference sequence). CDR3 nucleotides: TGCAGCTCGGGAGCGGTTCCGGGCCATGAGCAGTTCTTC. Its translation: CSSGAVPGHEQFF.

The V gene is TRBV7-9, the J gene TRBJ1-1; D perhaps matches TRBD1 (6 bases). Germline V gene lookup returns CDR1 SEHNR and CDR2 FQNEAQ (reference sequence). The CDR3 runs to 14 residues. Trimming took 5 bases from V and 6 from J, leaving 16 bases between them. CDR3 in amino acids: CASSSVTGSAEAFF. The CDR3 DNA is TGTGCCAGCAGCAGCGTAACAGGGTCGGCTGAAGCTTTCTTT. Full variable domain (rest looked up from reference TRBV7-9 and TRBJ1-1): DTGVSQNPRHKITKRGQNVTFRCDPISEHNRLYWYRQTLGQGPEFLTYFQNEAQLEKSRLLSDRFSAERPKGSFSTLEIQRTEQGDSAMYLCASSSVTGSAEAFFGQGTRLTVV.

The chain employs TRBV5-1 and TRBJ2-1; no clear D gene. Looked up from germline, CDR1 is SGHRS and CDR2 is YFSETQ. The CDR3 spans 16 residues. V was pared by 0 bases and J by 5 bases, with 15 bases between. The CDR3 loop is CASSLVRPASDNEQFF. CDR3 coding DNA: TGCGCCAGCAGCTTGGTGCGGCCGGCAAGCGACAATGAGCAGTTCTTC.

The sample holds a few counts of this clonotype. The V gene is TRBV20-1, the J gene TRBJ2-1; D possibly corresponds to TRBD1 (6 bases). V dropped 5 bases and J dropped 2 bases, with 10 bases sitting between them. Germline V gives CDR1 DFQATT, CDR2 SNEGSKA (reference sequence). The CDR3 covers 13 residues. Here the CDR3 DNA reads TGCAGTGCTCGACAGGAGGCCTACAATGAGCAGTTCTTC. Protein: CSARQEAYNEQFF.

This clonotype was recorded a few times. The CDR3, as DNA: TGTGCCAGCAGACGGACAGGGGGTGAGCAGTACTTC. Its protein product is CASRRTGGEQYF. This chain links TRBV2 with TRBJ2-7; 10 bases are shared with TRBD1. V gave up 6 bases and J gave up 7 bases; unmatched junction bases: 3. Germline CDR1 SNHLY, CDR2 FYNNEI. The CDR3 is 12 residues long. Full variable domain (missing parts from reference TRBV2 and TRBJ2-7): EPEVTQTPSHQVTQMGQEVILRCVPISNHLYFYWYRQILGQKVEFLVSFYNNEISEKSEIFDDQFSVERPDGSNFTLKIRSTKLEDSAMYFCASRRTGGEQYFGPGTRLTVT.

There are a few counts of this clonotype. This chain connects TRBV6-5 to TRBJ2-5; maybe TRBD1 (5 bases). With 0 bases removed from V and 2 bases from J, the gap between germline ends came to 22 bases. CDR3 size: 19 residues. Germline CDR1 MNHEY, CDR2 SVGAGI. The CDR3 loop reads CASSYSIVLTFNRQETQYF. In nucleotides, the CDR3 is TGTGCCAGCAGTTACTCGATAGTGTTGACCTTCAACAGGCAAGAGACCCAGTACTTC.

The V and J genes are TRBV11-1 and TRBJ2-6; TRBD1 matches at 8 bases. With V trimmed by 8 bases and J by 12 bases, 6 bases remained unmatched. CDR1 is SGHAT and CDR2 is FQDESV in the germline V gene (reference sequence). The CDR3 extends over 12 amino acids. CDR3 nucleotides: TGTGCCAGCTCCCCGGGACAGGTCGTCCTGACTTTC. It specifies CASSPGQVVLTF.

This clonotype occurred a few times. V gene TRBV7-9 combines with J gene TRBJ1-1; the match to TRBD1 covers 8 bases. Germline V lookup: CDR1 SEHNR, CDR2 FQNEAQ (reference sequence). The trim removed 5 bases at V and 5 bases at J, leaving 10 bases unmatched. This CDR3 comprises 15 residues. DNA for the CDR3: TGTGCCAGCAGCCCTCGGACAGGGATGAGGACTGAAGCTTTCTTT. Protein product: CASSPRTGMRTEAFF.

In this sample, this clonotype turned up a few times. The genes are TRBV29-1 and TRBJ2-6; D is undetermined. V lost 5 bases, J lost 4 bases, and 6 bases lay in between. CDR1 is SQVTM, CDR2 ANQGSEA, per germline. The CDR3 runs to 12 residues. The CDR3: CSVRSGANVLTF. The CDR3 coding sequence is TGCAGCGTTAGGTCGGGGGCCAACGTCCTGACTTTC. The full variable domain, its missing parts supplied by reference TRBV29-1 and TRBJ2-6, is SAVISQKPSRDICQRGTSLTIQCQVDSQVTMMFWYRQQPGQSLTLIATANQGSEATYESGFVIDKFPISRPNLTFSTLTVSNMSPEDSSIYLCSVRSGANVLTFGAGSRLTVL.

In its sample, this clonotype was seen a few times. The V and J genes are TRBV19 and TRBJ2-6, with no clear D. This CDR3 is built from 15 residues. V was cut by 1 base and J by 4 bases, with 8 bases left in between. CDR1 is LNHDA, CDR2 SQIVND, per germline (reference sequence). The DNA for the CDR3 is TGTGCCAGTAGTATAGGTGTTACGGGGGCCAACGTCCTGACTTTC. It translates to CASSIGVTGANVLTF. Full variable domain (rest looked up from reference TRBV19 and TRBJ2-6): DGGITQSPKYLFRKEGQNVTLSCEQNLNHDAMYWYRQDPGQGLRLIYYSQIVNDFQKGDIAEGYSVSREKKESFPLTVTSAQKNPTAFYLCASSIGVTGANVLTFGAGSRLTVL.

This clonotype was seen once. The rearrangement uses TRBV6-5 and TRBJ2-5; 11 bases fit TRBD2. There are 15 residues in the CDR3. Germline values: CDR1 MNHEY, CDR2 SVGAGI. Trimming removed 3 bases from V and 6 bases from J; junction bases left unmatched: 6. The CDR3, as DNA: TGTGCCAGCAGTTATGTCCTAGCGGGGGGACAGACCCAGTACTTC. Its protein product is CASSYVLAGGQTQYF.

A note on this clonotype: This may come from a read error, since a much larger clone is one base off. The conserved phenylalanine or tryptophan normally closing the CDR3 is absent here, so this likely arose from a read error. The rearrangement uses TRBV6-1 and TRBJ1-4, with 8 bases aligning to TRBD1. The CDR3 contains 16 residues. Germline loops: CDR1 MNHNS, CDR2 SASEGT. The V gene end was trimmed by 6 bases and the J gene end by 0 bases; junction bases not matched to a gene: 6. The chain's CDR3 is CASSPGQDTTNEKLFI. CDR3 nucleotides: TGTGCCAGCAGCCCGGGACAGGACACAACTAATGAAAAACTGTTTATT.

V gene TRBV6-5 combines with J gene TRBJ1-5, with 9 bases aligning to TRBD1. Germline V gives CDR1 MNHEY, CDR2 SVGAGI. Unmatched junction bases numbered 5, after V lost 4 bases and J lost 4 bases. This CDR3 has 15 amino acids. CDR3 nucleotide sequence: TGTGCCAGCAGTTCCGGGACAGGGCTAAATCAGCCCCAGCATTTT. Encoded protein: CASSSGTGLNQPQHF.

The V and J genes are TRBV7-2 and TRBJ2-5, with 7 bases that match TRBD2. Unmatched junction bases numbered 13, after V lost 3 bases and J lost 6 bases. The CDR3 runs 16 residues. Germline V gives CDR1 SGHTA, CDR2 FQGNSA. CDR3 coding DNA: TGTGCCAGCAGCTTCAGAGGGCTAGCGGTCGTGCAGACCCAGTACTTC. Translation gives CASSFRGLAVVQTQYF.

The chain recombines TRBV2 with TRBJ2-5, with D tentatively TRBD1 or TRBD2 (5 bases each). CDR3 length: 18 amino acids. Germline V gives CDR1 SNHLY, CDR2 FYNNEI. Trimming took 2 bases from V and 5 from J, leaving 24 bases between them. The CDR3 protein is CASSERGALAVRRETQYF. The CDR3, as DNA: TGTGCCAGCAGTGAACGAGGGGCGCTGGCTGTGAGACGGGAGACCCAGTACTTC.

The J gene is TRBJ2-7, the V gene TRBV20-1; no firm D call. This CDR3 is 12 amino acids long. Trimming cost V 1 base and J 4 bases, with 8 bases left between them. Per the germline V gene, CDR1 is DFQATT and CDR2 is SNEGSKA (reference sequence). The CDR3 sequence is CSARAKPYEQYF. DNA for the CDR3: TGCAGTGCTAGAGCGAAGCCATACGAGCAGTACTTC.

This clonotype has only a few counts. The V gene is TRBV19, the J gene TRBJ2-5, with D possibly being TRBD1 (5 bases). Trimming pared 6 bases from V and 5 bases from J, leaving 16 bases between. CDR1 is LNHDA, CDR2 SQIVND, per germline (reference sequence). The CDR3 has 14 amino acids. The CDR3 DNA reads as TGTGCCAGTAGCATGAACAGGAAAGAGGAGACCCAGTACTTC. Encoded protein: CASSMNRKEETQYF.

J is TRBJ2-1 and V is TRBV7-2, with 8 bases matching TRBD2. CDR1 SGHTA and CDR2 FQGNSA come from the germline V gene. The V segment lost 3 bases and the J segment 4 bases; nucleotides outside the gene matches: 5. The CDR3 is 15 amino acids. CDR3 nucleotides: TGTGCCAGCAGCTTCAAAGCGGGAGTTTACAATGAGCAGTTCTTC. Its protein is CASSFKAGVYNEQFF.

The chain links TRBV20-1 to TRBJ2-3; TRBD1 is a possible D gene (6 bases). The CDR3 totals 13 residues. Germline V CDR1 and CDR2: DFQATT, SNEGSKA (reference sequence). V dropped 5 bases and J dropped 4 bases, with 13 bases sitting between them. The CDR3 DNA follows: TGCAGTGCTCCCCAACAGGGTGCAGATACGCAGTATTTT. Residues: CSAPQQGADTQYF.

This chain joins TRBV10-3 and TRBJ2-1; 7 positions match TRBD2. Germline V gives CDR1 ENHRY, CDR2 SYGVKD. The J segment lost 3 bases and the V segment lost 0 bases, leaving 8 bases of the junction unmatched. This CDR3 region has 17 residues. CDR3 protein: CAISESTAGENYNEQFF. The DNA of the CDR3 is TGTGCCATCAGTGAGTCGACTGCGGGAGAGAACTACAATGAGCAGTTCTTC.

The gene calls are TRBV5-1 and TRBJ2-5; TRBD1 matches at 8 bases. Germline lookup yields CDR1 SGHRS and CDR2 YFSETQ. The CDR3 covers 13 residues. Trimming cost V 8 bases and J 4 bases; bases outside gene matches: 7. Here the CDR3 reads CASSTGVSETQYF. As DNA, the CDR3 is TGCGCCAGTTCGACAGGGGTTTCAGAGACCCAGTACTTC.

V is TRBV5-1 and J is TRBJ2-3; 10 positions match TRBD2. CDR1 is SGHRS, CDR2 YFSETQ, per germline. The CDR3 has 16 residues. The V gene end was trimmed by 4 bases and the J gene end by 1 base; junction bases not matched to a gene: 6. The CDR3 DNA reads as TGCGCCAGCAGCATAACTAGCGGGATCCGCACAGATACGCAGTATTTT. Translated: CASSITSGIRTDTQYF. The variable domain in full, with the rest retrieved from reference TRBV5-1 and TRBJ2-3, is KAGVTQTPRYLIKTRGQQVTLSCSPISGHRSVSWYQQTPGQGLQFLFEYFSETQRNKGNFPGRFSGRQFSNSRSEMNVSTLELGDSALYLCASSITSGIRTDTQYFGPGTRLTVL.

The sample holds a few counts of this clonotype. This sequence joins TRBV9 and TRBJ2-1, with D perhaps matching TRBD1 (7 bases). The germline V and J ends were trimmed by 3 bases and 3 bases, with 10 bases remaining between them. In germline, CDR1 is SGDLS, CDR2 YYNGEE. This CDR3 spans 14 amino acids. The CDR3 is CASSGGTVYNEQFF. CDR3 DNA sequence: TGTGCCAGCAGCGGCGGGACAGTCTACAATGAGCAGTTCTTC.

The rearrangement uses TRBV2 and TRBJ2-3; the D gene could be TRBD1 or TRBD2 (5 bases each). The CDR3 has 16 residues. Trimming took 1 base from V and 4 from J, leaving 15 bases between them. CDR1 and CDR2 from the germline V gene are SNHLY and FYNNEI. For the CDR3, the DNA is TGTGCCAGCAGTGAAGGGGACGTGGGAGCCCCAGATACGCAGTATTTT. Translating it yields CASSEGDVGAPDTQYF.

This clonotype was seen a few times. The V and J genes are TRBV12-3 or TRBV12-4 and TRBJ1-5, with D possibly TRBD1 on 6 matching bases. The CDR3 runs 13 residues. Between the trimmed V and J ends, which lost 6 bases and 15 bases, there was a span of 21 bases. This CDR3 reads CASRRTRDTPTHF. CDR3 coding DNA: TGTGCCAGCAGAAGAACCCGGGACACCCCTACGCATTTT.

The count of this clonotype is one. The chain has TRBV5-5 and TRBJ2-2; maybe TRBD1 (6 bases). In germline, CDR1 is SGHKS, CDR2 YYEKEE (reference sequence). The CDR3 is 17 residues long. With 3 bases removed from V and 6 bases from J, the gap between germline ends came to 21 bases. CDR3 region: CASSWGRQREIPGELFF. Written as DNA, the CDR3 is TGTGCCAGCAGCTGGGGGCGGCAGAGAGAAATACCCGGGGAGCTGTTTTTT.